Listed below are T cell receptor beta chains from one sample, sequenced in a study of T cell responses to AZD1222 COVID-19 vaccine. Some clones are missing from TCRdb's copy, which holds only in-frame ones; the method was immunoSEQ multiplex PCR. This table holds 95,000 to 150,000 clones, just under 90% found once. Sequenced material: peripheral blood, taken on day 0 of AZD1222 vaccination. The receptor set was obtained from an adult in good health. The CDR3 runs from the conserved cysteine through the conserved F or W. The order of the fields is D gene, V gene, J gene, clone size, CDR3 DNA, CDR3 protein. D genes are given only for firm matches. The size of a clone is reported for some rows only, either as once, few or many, or as a class for expanded clones.

d_call: TRBD1; v_call: TRBV3-1/TRBV3-2; j_call: TRBJ1-2; clone_size: NA; cdr3_nt: TGTGCCAGCAGCCCCAGGACAGGGGGCTCTGGCTACACCTTC; cdr3_aa: CASSPRTGGSGYTF
d_call: NA; v_call: TRBV6-1; j_call: TRBJ2-1; clone_size: NA; cdr3_nt: TGTGCCAGCAGTGATCTAACACGGAATGAGCAGTTCTTC; cdr3_aa: CASSDLTRNEQFF
d_call: NA; v_call: TRBV6-5; j_call: TRBJ2-7; clone_size: few; cdr3_nt: TGTGCCAGCAGGTTCCCCTCGGGCTCCTACGAGCAGTACTTC; cdr3_aa: CASRFPSGSYEQYF
d_call: NA; v_call: TRBV18; j_call: TRBJ2-4; clone_size: NA; cdr3_nt: TGTGCCAGCTCACCACCGGCTAGTGAGACCATTCAGTACTTC; cdr3_aa: CASSPPASETIQYF
d_call: TRBD2; v_call: TRBV10-3; j_call: TRBJ2-1; clone_size: NA; cdr3_nt: TGTGCCATCAGTGAAGGGACTAGCGGGAAAGGCAATGAGCAGTTCTTC; cdr3_aa: CAISEGTSGKGNEQFF
d_call: NA; v_call: TRBV23-1; j_call: TRBJ2-5; clone_size: NA; cdr3_nt: TGCGCCAGCAGTCCTCTCCGGGACAACCAAGAGACCCAGTACTTC; cdr3_aa: CASSPLRDNQETQYF
d_call: NA; v_call: TRBV5-1; j_call: TRBJ1-5; clone_size: NA; cdr3_nt: TGCGCCAGCAGTCTGGCAGGGGGCAATCAGCCCCAGCATTTT; cdr3_aa: CASSLAGGNQPQHF
d_call: NA; v_call: TRBV5-1; j_call: TRBJ1-4; clone_size: NA; cdr3_nt: TGCGCCAGCAGCCGAGGGACAACTAATGAAAAACTGTTTTTT; cdr3_aa: CASSRGTTNEKLFF
d_call: NA; v_call: TRBV7-9; j_call: TRBJ1-4; clone_size: NA; cdr3_nt: TGTGCCAGCAGCCGACAGAGGGATAAAAAACTGTTTTTT; cdr3_aa: CASSRQRDKKLFF
d_call: NA; v_call: TRBV6-5; j_call: TRBJ1-3; clone_size: NA; cdr3_nt: TGTGCCAGCAGTTACTCGATCGGAAACACCATATATTTT; cdr3_aa: CASSYSIGNTIYF
d_call: NA; v_call: TRBV15; j_call: TRBJ1-5; clone_size: NA; cdr3_nt: TGTGCCACCAGCGCGACCGGGATTTGGCCTGGGGACAATCAGCCCCAGCATTTT; cdr3_aa: CATSATGIWPGDNQPQHF
d_call: NA; v_call: TRBV15; j_call: TRBJ2-7; clone_size: NA; cdr3_nt: TGTGCCACCAGCAGAGATATAATCTACGAGCAGTACTTC; cdr3_aa: CATSRDIIYEQYF
d_call: NA; v_call: TRBV2; j_call: TRBJ1-2; clone_size: NA; cdr3_nt: TGTGCCAGCAGTGAAGTCTGGGAGAACTATGGCTACACCTTC; cdr3_aa: CASSEVWENYGYTF
d_call: NA; v_call: TRBV7-8; j_call: TRBJ2-7; clone_size: NA; cdr3_nt: TGTGCCAGCAGCCAAGGAAGGGCCTACGAGCAGTACTTC; cdr3_aa: CASSQGRAYEQYF
d_call: NA; v_call: TRBV5-1; j_call: TRBJ2-7; clone_size: NA; cdr3_nt: TGCGCCAGCACCGGTCCGGAGGGCGAGCAGTACTTC; cdr3_aa: CASTGPEGEQYF
d_call: NA; v_call: TRBV4-1; j_call: TRBJ1-3; clone_size: NA; cdr3_nt: TGCGCCAGCAGCCAAGAGTCGGGGAGTGCTGGAAACACCATATATTTT; cdr3_aa: CASSQESGSAGNTIYF
d_call: TRBD1; v_call: TRBV10-3; j_call: TRBJ1-5; clone_size: once; cdr3_nt: TGTGCCATCAGCGGGACAGGGCGCCTCAATCAGCCCCAGCATTTT; cdr3_aa: CAISGTGRLNQPQHF
d_call: TRBD2; v_call: TRBV9; j_call: TRBJ2-1; clone_size: NA; cdr3_nt: TGTGCCAGCAGCGTACGGTCTAGCGGGAACTACAATGAGCAGTTCTTC; cdr3_aa: CASSVRSSGNYNEQFF
d_call: TRBD1; v_call: TRBV19; j_call: TRBJ1-6; clone_size: NA; cdr3_nt: TGTGCCAGTAGTATACCGGGACAGGGAAGTTCACCCCTCCACTTT; cdr3_aa: CASSIPGQGSSPLHF
d_call: NA; v_call: TRBV5-6; j_call: TRBJ1-4; clone_size: NA; cdr3_nt: TGTGCCACCGCCGCTTCGCGCCCTAATGAAAAACTGTTTTTT; cdr3_aa: CATAASRPNEKLFF
d_call: TRBD2; v_call: TRBV27; j_call: TRBJ2-3; clone_size: NA; cdr3_nt: TGTGCCAGCAGTTTAAGACTAGCGGGAATATCGGTCACAGATACGCAGTATTTT; cdr3_aa: CASSLRLAGISVTDTQYF
d_call: NA; v_call: TRBV13; j_call: TRBJ1-1; clone_size: NA; cdr3_nt: TGTGCCAGCAGCTCCCAGCCAGGGAACACTGAAGCTTTCTTT; cdr3_aa: CASSSQPGNTEAFF
d_call: TRBD2; v_call: TRBV2; j_call: TRBJ2-1; clone_size: NA; cdr3_nt: TGTGCCAGCAGCATGGGACTAGGCTACAATGAGCAGTTCTTC; cdr3_aa: CASSMGLGYNEQFF
d_call: NA; v_call: TRBV19; j_call: TRBJ2-1; clone_size: NA; cdr3_nt: TGTGCCAGTAGTATGAGGTCAGGGGCTAGCTATGAGCAGTTCTTC; cdr3_aa: CASSMRSGASYEQFF
d_call: NA; v_call: TRBV12-3/TRBV12-4; j_call: TRBJ2-2; clone_size: once; cdr3_nt: TGTGCCAGCAGTTCCCCGTTCTGGGAGCTGTTTTTT; cdr3_aa: CASSSPFWELFF
d_call: NA; v_call: TRBV24-1; j_call: TRBJ2-6; clone_size: few; cdr3_nt: TGTGCCACCAGTGATACACAGGAGGGAGCCTCTGGGGCCAACGTCCTGACTTTC; cdr3_aa: CATSDTQEGASGANVLTF
d_call: NA; v_call: TRBV6-5; j_call: TRBJ2-1; clone_size: NA; cdr3_nt: TGTGCCAGCAGCCCCGGGGTGGGGAATGAGCAGTTCTTC; cdr3_aa: CASSPGVGNEQFF
d_call: NA; v_call: TRBV9; j_call: TRBJ1-2; clone_size: NA; cdr3_nt: TGTGCCAGCAGCGTAGGACCCGACAGGTCCTATGGCTACACCTTC; cdr3_aa: CASSVGPDRSYGYTF
d_call: TRBD2; v_call: TRBV4-1; j_call: TRBJ2-3; clone_size: NA; cdr3_nt: TGCGCCAGCAGCCAAGATCGGGAGACTAGCGGGAGGATGACGCAGTATTTT; cdr3_aa: CASSQDRETSGRMTQYF
d_call: NA; v_call: TRBV12-3/TRBV12-4; j_call: TRBJ2-5; clone_size: NA; cdr3_nt: TGTGCCAGCAGTTTTTGGGGGGAAGAGACCCAGTACTTC; cdr3_aa: CASSFWGEETQYF
d_call: NA; v_call: TRBV5-1; j_call: TRBJ1-1; clone_size: once; cdr3_nt: TGCGCCAGCAGCTTGTACGGGGCCGGTCAAAACACTGAAGCTTTCTTT; cdr3_aa: CASSLYGAGQNTEAFF
d_call: NA; v_call: TRBV5-1; j_call: TRBJ1-3; clone_size: NA; cdr3_nt: TGCGCCAGCAGCACGGACAGAGGGAACACCATATATTTT; cdr3_aa: CASSTDRGNTIYF
d_call: NA; v_call: TRBV24-1; j_call: TRBJ1-4; clone_size: few; cdr3_nt: TGTGCCACCAGTGACCGCGTCCTACAGGGAACAACTAATGAAAAACTGTTTTTT; cdr3_aa: CATSDRVLQGTTNEKLFF
d_call: TRBD1; v_call: TRBV6-1; j_call: TRBJ2-7; clone_size: NA; cdr3_nt: TGTGCCAGCAGTGATAGACAGGGGCACGGGACCTACGAGCAGTACTTC; cdr3_aa: CASSDRQGHGTYEQYF
d_call: NA; v_call: TRBV2; j_call: TRBJ1-4; clone_size: NA; cdr3_nt: TGTGCCAGCAGTGCGACCGTGCTTGGGGCAACTAATGAAAAACTGTTTTTT; cdr3_aa: CASSATVLGATNEKLFF
d_call: NA; v_call: TRBV23-1; j_call: TRBJ2-1; clone_size: NA; cdr3_nt: TGCGCCAGCAGTGCCTGGGAAGAGCGGTCCTACAATGAGCAGTTCTTC; cdr3_aa: CASSAWEERSYNEQFF
d_call: NA; v_call: TRBV15; j_call: TRBJ2-1; clone_size: NA; cdr3_nt: TGTGCCACCAGCAGAGTACAGGGAGCTTTCTACAATGAGCAGTTCTTC; cdr3_aa: CATSRVQGAFYNEQFF
d_call: NA; v_call: TRBV30; j_call: TRBJ1-3; clone_size: few; cdr3_nt: TGTGCCCTGGAGATAAGGCACTCTGGAAACACCATATATTTT; cdr3_aa: CALEIRHSGNTIYF
d_call: NA; v_call: TRBV27; j_call: TRBJ1-5; clone_size: NA; cdr3_nt: TGTGCCAGCAGTTTTCGTATCAGTGCTCAGCCCCAGCATTTT; cdr3_aa: CASSFRISAQPQHF
d_call: NA; v_call: TRBV15; j_call: TRBJ2-5; clone_size: NA; cdr3_nt: TGTGCCACCAGCGGTGGGGTCGCTGAGAATAAAGAGACCCAGTACTTC; cdr3_aa: CATSGGVAENKETQYF
d_call: NA; v_call: TRBV6-1; j_call: TRBJ1-1; clone_size: NA; cdr3_nt: TGTGCCAGCAGTGAACCGGGACGCCTGGAGGCTTTCTTT; cdr3_aa: CASSEPGRLEAFF
d_call: TRBD1; v_call: TRBV6-6; j_call: TRBJ1-5; clone_size: NA; cdr3_nt: TGTGCCAGCAGTCGCATACAGGGGGCAAGGGATCAGCCCCAGCATTTT; cdr3_aa: CASSRIQGARDQPQHF
d_call: NA; v_call: TRBV19; j_call: TRBJ1-4; clone_size: NA; cdr3_nt: TGTGCCAGTAGTATAGGGCAGGTATGGGGTGAAAAACTGTTTTTT; cdr3_aa: CASSIGQVWGEKLFF
d_call: TRBD1; v_call: TRBV24-1; j_call: TRBJ2-7; clone_size: NA; cdr3_nt: TGTGCCACCAGTGATCCGCGGGACAGGGGGCACGAGCAGTACTTC; cdr3_aa: CATSDPRDRGHEQYF
d_call: NA; v_call: TRBV28; j_call: TRBJ1-6; clone_size: NA; cdr3_nt: TGTGCCAGCAGCCGAGGGGGGGCAGGTTCACCCCTCCACTTT; cdr3_aa: CASSRGGAGSPLHF
d_call: NA; v_call: TRBV6-4; j_call: TRBJ2-5; clone_size: NA; cdr3_nt: TGTGCCAGCAGTGCTTTTGGGGGCGGAGAGACCCAGTACTTC; cdr3_aa: CASSAFGGGETQYF
d_call: TRBD1; v_call: TRBV19; j_call: TRBJ1-6; clone_size: NA; cdr3_nt: TGTGCCAGTAGTATCGGCGGGGACAGGGGTTCACCCCTCCACTTT; cdr3_aa: CASSIGGDRGSPLHF
d_call: TRBD2; v_call: TRBV4-2; j_call: TRBJ2-7; clone_size: few; cdr3_nt: TGTGCCAGCAGCCAAGATCTGGCTAGCGGGAAGGGAGAGCAGTACTTC; cdr3_aa: CASSQDLASGKGEQYF
d_call: TRBD1; v_call: TRBV9; j_call: TRBJ2-5; clone_size: NA; cdr3_nt: TGTGCCAGCAGCTTACAGGGGCCGGGGGAGACCCAGTACTTC; cdr3_aa: CASSLQGPGETQYF